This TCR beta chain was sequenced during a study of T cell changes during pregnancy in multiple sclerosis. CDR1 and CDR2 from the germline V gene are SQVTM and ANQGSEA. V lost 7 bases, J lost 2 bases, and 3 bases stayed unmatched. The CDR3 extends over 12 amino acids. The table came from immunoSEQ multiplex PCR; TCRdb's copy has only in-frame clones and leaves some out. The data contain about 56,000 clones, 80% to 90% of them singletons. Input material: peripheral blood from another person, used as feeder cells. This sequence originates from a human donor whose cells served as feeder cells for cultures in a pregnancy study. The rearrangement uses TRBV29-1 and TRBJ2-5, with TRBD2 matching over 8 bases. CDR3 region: CSALAGQETQYF. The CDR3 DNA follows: TGCAGCGCATTAGCGGGGCAAGAGACCCAGTACTTC.